This TCR beta chain was retrieved from a study of T cells in Graves' hyperthyroidism and ophthalmopathy. Study information: The initial diagnosis was the point when peripheral blood was collected, ahead of any treatment.

It was uncontrolled infection, other autoimmune disease, pregnancy or lactation that excluded patients. Diagnostic assessment was based on clinical symptoms, serum thyroxine and TRAb, thyroid ultrasound and orbital computed tomography. Concerning this clonotype: Its antigen is currently unknown.

General study points: Ophthalmopathy was predicted by the model a median of roughly 6.7 months ahead of onset.

RNA transcripts provided the source from which TCR beta CDR3 regions were amplified. Initially, a first-round RT-PCR of the TCR CDR3 employed the HTBI primer set. TCRdb re-called the multiplex PCR reads through MiXCR, storing one row per CDR3 protein. Of almost 600,000 distinct CDR3 sequences in the sample, about 15% were seen once. The sequenced sample was blood. The clonotype was recovered from a woman in her twenties or thirties with Graves' hyperthyroidism that later progressed to Graves' ophthalmopathy.

The CDR3 nucleotides are TGTGCCAGCAGCTTAGCGTCGGGAGCCTCGAAAGAGTACTTC. Translating gives CASSLASGASKEYF. This chain connects TRBV11-2 to TRBJ2-5, with D tentatively TRBD2 (6 bases). Germline V gene sequence: CDR1 SGHAT, CDR2 FQNNGV. Trimming pared 1 base from V and 12 bases from J, leaving 18 bases between. CDR3 length equals 14 residues. Full variable domain (rest looked up from reference TRBV11-2 and TRBJ2-5): EAGVAQSPRYKIIEKRQSVAFWCNPISGHATLYWYQQILGQGPKLLIQFQNNGVVDDSQLPKDRFSAERLKGVDSTLKIQPAKLEDSAVYLCASSLASGASKEYFGPGTRLLVL.